Listed here are 14 T cell receptor beta chains from one sample, sequenced in a study of T-cell reconstitution after alpha-beta-depleted transplantation in children. Preparation of the TCRbeta library involved a method that used unique molecular identifiers. TCRdb recomputed calls from the PCR reads with MiXCR, one row per CDR3 protein. The sample lists approximately 4,000 distinct CDR3 sequences; over 7.5% were seen once. This specimen was PBMCs, mostly from graft donor cells, taken 180 days after TCRalphabeta/CD19-depleted stem cell transplant. The source is a male patient aged 2 to 9 who had a stem cell transplant for acute lymphoblastic leukemia, so the T cells may come from the graft donor.

By its share, this clonotype is medium-sized. The chain combines TRBV20-1 with TRBJ2-5, with a tentative D call TRBD2 (5 bases). Trimming left V 1 base short and J 4 bases short, with 10 bases between. The CDR3 consists of 13 residues. Germline V gene data show CDR1 as DFQATT and CDR2 as SNEGSKA (reference sequence). As DNA, the CDR3 is TGCAGTGCTAGAGCGGGATTCGGAGAGACCCAGTACTTC. Its translation: CSARAGFGETQYF.

This clonotype was detected ten times or more. V usage is TRBV7-9 and J usage is TRBJ2-7; D unclear. In germline, CDR1 is SEHNR, CDR2 FQNEAQ (reference sequence). This CDR3 comprises 11 residues. V was shortened by 5 bases and J by 3 bases, with 5 bases between the two germline ends. CDR3 coding DNA: TGTGCCAGCAGCCCCAACTACGAGCAGTACTTC. It codes for CASSPNYEQYF.

This clonotype was counted at least ten times. The rearrangement links TRBV6-5 to TRBJ1-6; TRBD1 agrees at 9 bases. There are 14 residues in the CDR3. Trimming cost V 4 bases and J 9 bases; bases outside gene matches: 4. Germline CDR1 and CDR2: MNHEY and SVGAGI. For the CDR3, the DNA is TGTGCCAGCAGTTCGGACAGGGGCGGTTCACCCCTCCACTTT. It specifies CASSSDRGGSPLHF.

There are many counts of this clonotype. The gene calls are TRBV6-5 and TRBJ1-5, with a weak D call TRBD1 (6 bases). This CDR3 is built from 17 residues. Trimming took 0 bases from V and 3 from J, leaving 15 bases between them. The germline V gene encodes CDR1 MNHEY and CDR2 SVGAGI. The CDR3 DNA sequence: TGTGCCAGCAGTTACTCATCAACTCGACAGGCCAATCAGCCCCAGCATTTT. Amino acids: CASSYSSTRQANQPQHF.

This clonotype appeared many times. This chain joins TRBV7-9 and TRBJ2-5; TRBD2 aligns across 9 bases. CDR1 is SEHNR, CDR2 FQNEAQ, per germline (reference sequence). The CDR3 runs 13 residues. The junction had 1 base not matched to a gene; V was cut back by 4 bases and J by 4 bases. This chain's CDR3 is CASSSRGGETQYF. CDR3 in DNA: TGTGCCAGCAGCTCGCGGGGGGGAGAGACCCAGTACTTC.

By share of the sample, this clonotype is large. The chain is built from TRBV28 and TRBJ2-2; 9 nucleotides align to TRBD1. The V gene's germline CDR1 is MDHEN and CDR2 SYDVKM. CDR3 length: 18 amino acids. V gave up 1 base and J gave up 1 base; unmatched junction bases: 7. The CDR3 reads CASSLLAPGQGNTGELFF. The CDR3 DNA is TGTGCCAGCAGTTTATTAGCCCCGGGACAGGGGAACACCGGGGAGCTGTTTTTT.

In this sample, this clonotype turned up many times. This chain uses TRBV5-6 with TRBJ1-2, with TRBD1 matching 9 bases. Trimming removed 5 bases from V and 7 bases from J; junction bases left unmatched: 3. The CDR3 has 12 amino acids. The germline V gene encodes CDR1 SGHDT and CDR2 YYEEEE. The CDR3 here is CASRRTGAGYTF. CDR3 nucleotide sequence: TGTGCCAGCAGGCGGACAGGGGCTGGCTACACCTTC.

The sample holds many counts of this clonotype. V usage is TRBV7-9 and J usage is TRBJ1-1; no clear D gene. This CDR3 contains 14 residues. In germline, CDR1 is SEHNR, CDR2 FQNEAQ (reference sequence). V was clipped by 5 bases and J by 0 bases, with 10 bases between them. The CDR3 is CASSPRRMNTEAFF. For the CDR3, the DNA is TGTGCCAGCAGCCCGCGACGGATGAACACTGAAGCTTTCTTT.

The table lists this clonotype with many counts. The chain employs TRBV7-9 and TRBJ1-6; D not certain. Germline assignment: CDR1 SEHNR and CDR2 FQNEAQ (reference sequence). The CDR3 has 14 residues. Deletions cut 0 bases from V and 7 bases from J, with 7 bases between. The CDR3 is CASSLARLNSPLHF. The CDR3 DNA sequence: TGTGCCAGCAGCTTAGCCAGGTTGAATTCACCCCTCCACTTT.

The V call is TRBV20-1, the J call TRBJ2-1; maybe TRBD2 (5 bases). CDR1 DFQATT and CDR2 SNEGSKA come from the germline V gene (reference sequence). The CDR3 consists of 13 residues. Trimming left V 1 base short and J 6 bases short, with 10 bases between. The DNA of the CDR3 is TGCAGTGCTAGAGCCACTAGTACCAATGAGCAGTTCTTC. Translation: CSARATSTNEQFF.

This clonotype is classed as medium-sized. The rearrangement uses TRBV7-9 and TRBJ2-3; weak D call: TRBD2 (5 bases). Trimming removed 3 bases at V and 1 base at J, with 8 bases between. The CDR3 loop spans 14 amino acids. The germline V gene encodes CDR1 SEHNR and CDR2 FQNEAQ (reference sequence). Written as DNA, the CDR3 is TGTGCCAGCAGCTTGTTTAGCGGCACAGATACGCAGTATTTT. Translated, it gives CASSLFSGTDTQYF.

Notes on this clonotype: The conserved final phenylalanine or tryptophan is absent from the CDR3, which likely points to a read error. No DNA is shown, since the ends of the CDR3 on it are uncertain; the CDR3 is the one TCRdb lists. The chain links TRBV4-2 to TRBJ2-2; the table's D call, TRBD1, has no DNA check behind it. Germline loops: CDR1 LGHNA, CDR2 YNFKEQ. Inclusive of both ends, the CDR3 amounts to 14 amino acids. The CDR3 sequence: CASGPGRLCWELLC.

At least ten counts were recorded for this clonotype. This rearrangement joins TRBV7-6 to TRBJ2-2; D perhaps matches TRBD1 (6 bases). Trimming took 4 bases from V and 4 from J, leaving 13 bases between them. This CDR3 contains 15 residues. The germline V gene has CDR1 SGHVS and CDR2 FNYEAQ. The CDR3 DNA follows: TGTGCCAGCAGCTCTGGACAGTACCTCACCGGGGAGCTGTTTTTT. It translates to CASSSGQYLTGELFF.

This clonotype was seen ten or more times. This chain connects TRBV7-9 to TRBJ1-2, with 8 bases lining up with TRBD1. After removal of 5 bases from V and 7 bases from J, the junction contained 9 bases not matched to a gene. CDR3 length: 14 residues. Germline-derived CDR1 and CDR2 are SEHNR and FQNEAQ (reference sequence). The CDR3: CASSRDRGTRGYTF. Here the CDR3 DNA reads TGTGCCAGCAGCCGTGACAGGGGAACGCGTGGCTACACCTTC.